This T cell receptor beta chain was sequenced during a study of vaccination and CD4 T cells after COVID-19 (dated by TCRdb to the early 2020s). Regarding the study in general: SARS-CoV-2 positivity had been established in the convalescent patients by nasal swab PCR, and mild disease was recorded in several of these patients and severe disease in one. The convalescent cohort comprised six males and four females, including two Hispanic individuals, seven Caucasians, two Asians and one multiracial person. Participants got two doses of the Pfizer-BioNTech BNT162b2 vaccine (n=8) or two doses of the Moderna mRNA-1273 vaccine (n=2). Post-COVID blood samples were collected from convalescent patients a median of roughly 100 days after diagnosis, with a range of about 35 to 180 days. Post-vaccine blood samples were obtained a median of about 72 days after the second vaccine dose, with a range of roughly 14 to 241 days. For stimulating the cultures, overlapping spike peptide pools were used, derived from SARS-CoV-2 as well as from the common cold coronaviruses HCoV-NL63, HCoV-OC43 and HCoV-229E. As controls, cultures received a CEFX viral epitope pool (the positive control), an HIV-1 Nef peptide pool (the negative control), or no peptide at all. The spike-specific CD4+ TCR repertoire was compared before and after mRNA vaccination in approximately 9 COVID-19 convalescent patients and a handful of infection-naive healthy vaccine recipients.

Receptor amplification or capture employed PCR. TCR sequencing of DNA from cultured CD4+ T cells used the Oncomine TCR Beta short-read assay at the Johns Hopkins FTIC core. The QIAamp micro DNA kit was used to extract genomic DNA from the cultured CD4+ T cells. Oncomine TCR Beta libraries made from cultured CD4+ T cells were pooled using unique dual indexes and sequenced on an Illumina iSeq 100. Regarding the original processing steps: Non-productive sequences were removed, and CDR3s not starting with C, not ending with F or W, or shorter than 7 amino acids were discarded. The MANAFEST web application was used to identify antigen-specific clonotypes by comparing peptide-stimulated wells against reference wells and other culture wells. Positive clones required FDR below 0.05, an odds ratio above 5, and productive frequency above 0.1% in at least two of three replicate wells. A clonotype counted as cross-reactive if it showed significant expansion both in the SARS-CoV-2 spike wells and in at least one common cold coronavirus spike condition. Using R version 3.6.1, CDR3 homology was evaluated through Levenshtein distances (stringdist) along with unrooted phylogenetic trees (ape). TCRdb took the public reads, trimmed them with fastp at Q25, ran MiXCR for clone calling and kept in-frame beta chains. Identical CDR3 protein sequences are pooled into one entry, listed with their most common genes and DNA. TCRdb's processing, not the study's, gives the V and J calls here. The sample data list about 12,000 distinct CDR3 sequences, and about 50% of these were observed just once. The ten largest clones take up around a third of the sample.

The germline V gene encodes CDR1 LGHNA and CDR2 YSLEER. The junction shows trimming of 0 bases on V and 3 bases on J, plus 6 bases between the germline ends. There are 14 amino acids in the CDR3, from cysteine to phenylalanine inclusive. The DNA shown is the 42-base CDR3, in frame from base 1. Results the study describes overall, beyond this receptor: Nearly all vaccine-specific clones in convalescent patients (304 of 307) were mono-reactive for SARS-CoV-2 spike rather than cross-reactive with common cold coronaviruses. In convalescent patients, a median roughly 85% of post-vaccine SARS-CoV-2-reactive clones were detected only after vaccination, and vaccine-specific priming was suggested by this finding. The median number of SARS-CoV-2-reactive clonotypes rose from 20 to 25 after infection to roughly 40 after vaccination, but the change was not significant. The number of convalescent patients in the study was relatively small, and the study did not examine early timepoints following natural infection.

Details on this clonotype: There is no known antigen for this receptor. Base qualities are missing; no much larger clone stands one base away.

Sample treatment or condition, as interpreted from the label and publication: roughly nine-day PBMC culture with coronavirus spike peptide pools or control peptides (ViraFEST assay). The ViraFEST assay was used in the study, in which antigen-specific T cells were expanded with peptide pools and expanded clonotypes were subsequently identified by TCR sequencing. Positive SARS-CoV-2 PCR tests in the convalescent patients dated from March to December 2020, before Alpha, Beta and Delta variants emerged in the United States. Each well held 2.2 million or so PBMCs cultured with approximately 10 ug/ml peptide pools in IMDM containing 5% human AB serum and 9.5 to 10 IU/ml IL-2. On days 3 and 7, half of the culture medium was replaced with fresh IL-2-containing medium. CD4+ T cells were isolated after about nine days of culture through negative selection using the EasySep CD4+ T cell isolation kit. Ficoll-Paque Plus gradient centrifugation was used to isolate PBMCs from whole blood, and the isolated PBMCs were then either used fresh or cryopreserved at -140C. Triplicate wells were generally used for each culture condition.

The sequence links TRBV4-3 to TRBJ1-5, with TRBD1 tentatively as D gene (5 bases match). The receptor was derived from a human donor who had recovered from COVID-19. Material for sequencing was CD4+ T cells from blood, cultured in vitro. The CDR3 reads as follows: CASSQETVNQPQHF. The sequenced DNA is TGCGCCAGCAGCCAAGAGACAGTCAATCAGCCCCAGCATTTT.